Included here is one TCR beta chain sequence, with context. The antigen remains unidentified. TCRdb reprocessed the 5' RACE reads via MiXCR and lists one record per CDR3 protein. The data hold 250,000 to 300,000 distinct CDR3 sequences, with about 5.2% observed a single time. CDR3 size: 15 residues. V lost 6 bases, J lost 5 bases, and 23 bases lay in between. The germline V gene encodes CDR1 SQVTM and CDR2 ANQGSEA. The sample comes from a study of T cells after yellow fever vaccination. Whole-study results and caveats: A large majority of primary-vaccination clones showed up again after the booster (about 97% CD4, around 85% CD8).

The TCR comes from a man younger than 35 who received the YFV17D yellow fever vaccine. This chain links TRBV29-1 with TRBJ2-7; maybe TRBD1 (5 bases). The sample here was CD4+ T cells sorted from PBMCs, taken on the day of the yellow fever booster vaccination. The CDR3 DNA sequence: TGCAGCGTGGCCCGACTTAGGGGCACGCTCCACGAGCAGTACGTC. Translated: CSVARLRGTLHEQYV.